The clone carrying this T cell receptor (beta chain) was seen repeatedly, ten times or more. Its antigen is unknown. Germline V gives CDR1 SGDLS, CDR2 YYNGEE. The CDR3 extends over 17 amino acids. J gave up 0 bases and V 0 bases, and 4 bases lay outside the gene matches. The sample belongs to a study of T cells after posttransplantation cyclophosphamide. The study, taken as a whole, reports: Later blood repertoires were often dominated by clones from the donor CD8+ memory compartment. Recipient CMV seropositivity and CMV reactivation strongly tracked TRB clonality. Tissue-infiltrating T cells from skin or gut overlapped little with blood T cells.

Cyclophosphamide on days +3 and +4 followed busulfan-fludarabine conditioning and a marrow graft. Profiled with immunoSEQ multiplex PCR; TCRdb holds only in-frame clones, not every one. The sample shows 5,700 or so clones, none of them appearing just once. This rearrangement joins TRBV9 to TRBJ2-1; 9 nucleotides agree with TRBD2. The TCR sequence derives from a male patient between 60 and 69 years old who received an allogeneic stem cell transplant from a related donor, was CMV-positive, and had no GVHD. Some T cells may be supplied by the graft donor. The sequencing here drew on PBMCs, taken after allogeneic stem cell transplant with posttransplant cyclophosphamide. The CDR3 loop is CASSVDSGGSSYNEQFF. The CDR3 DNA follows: TGTGCCAGCAGCGTAGATAGCGGGGGAAGCTCCTACAATGAGCAGTTCTTC.